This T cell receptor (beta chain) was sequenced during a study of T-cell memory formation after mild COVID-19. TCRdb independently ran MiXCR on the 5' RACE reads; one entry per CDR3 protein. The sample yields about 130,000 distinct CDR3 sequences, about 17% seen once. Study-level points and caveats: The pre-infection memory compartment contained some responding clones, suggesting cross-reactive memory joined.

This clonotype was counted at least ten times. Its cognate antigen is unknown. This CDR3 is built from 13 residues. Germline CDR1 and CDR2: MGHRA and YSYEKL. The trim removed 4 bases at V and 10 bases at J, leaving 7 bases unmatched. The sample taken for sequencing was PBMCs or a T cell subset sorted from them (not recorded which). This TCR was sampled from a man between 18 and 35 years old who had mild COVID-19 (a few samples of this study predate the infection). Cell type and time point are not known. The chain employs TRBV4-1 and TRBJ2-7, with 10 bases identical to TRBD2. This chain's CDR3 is CASSLGTSDFQYF. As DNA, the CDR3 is TGCGCCAGCAGCCTGGGGACTAGCGACTTCCAGTACTTC.